This T cell receptor beta chain originates from a study of blood T cells in healthy people across ages. About the study: About one barcoded TCR beta cDNA was captured per two T cells.

The germline V gene encodes CDR1 SEHNR and CDR2 FQNEAQ (reference sequence). With V trimmed by 6 bases and J by 3 bases, 22 bases remained unmatched. CDR3 length: 19 residues. For the second PCR, which ran for roughly 6 to 12 cycles, a sample-barcoded 5' primer and a J-beta primer mix were used. TCRdb re-called the 5' RACE reads through MiXCR, storing one row per CDR3 protein. Among 1.4 million to 1.5 million distinct CDR3 sequences listed, 42% were seen once. The clonotype comes from a woman aged 18-35 years in good health. Sequencing used blood. The V gene is TRBV7-9, the J gene TRBJ1-2, with TRBD1 matching over 7 bases. For the CDR3, the DNA is TGTGCCAGCAGTATTCAGGGGGGATCCAGGGACAGACGCGACTATGGCTACACCTTC. This codes for CASSIQGGSRDRRDYGYTF.